Reported below is one TCR beta chain. What it recognizes is unknown. The data stem from a study of blood T cells in healthy people across ages. CDR1 SGHAT and CDR2 FQNNGV come from the germline V gene. Trimming pared 3 bases from V and 0 bases from J, leaving 14 bases between. The CDR3 length is 16 residues. Study results and limitations: Diversity estimated from one million T cells was considered an underestimate.

The use of a sample-barcoded 5' primer and a J-beta primer mix characterized a second PCR of roughly 6 to 11 cycles. The study obtained at least 2.5 million CDR3-containing paired-end reads from every sample. Each CDR3 protein gets one entry after TCRdb re-called the 5' RACE reads with MiXCR. The sample holds 1.5 million to 2 million distinct CDR3 sequences, 25% to 30% seen once. The source material was blood. The J gene is TRBJ1-2, the V gene TRBV11-2; weak D call: TRBD1 (6 bases). The TCR sequence derives from a woman younger than 45 in good health. The CDR3 protein is CASSFTQGSANYGYTF. As DNA, the CDR3 is TGTGCCAGCAGCTTCACTCAGGGGAGCGCTAACTATGGCTACACCTTC. Filled out from reference TRBV11-2 and TRBJ1-2, the complete variable domain reads EAGVAQSPRYKIIEKRQSVAFWCNPISGHATLYWYQQILGQGPKLLIQFQNNGVVDDSQLPKDRFSAERLKGVDSTLKIQPAKLEDSAVYLCASSFTQGSANYGYTFGSGTRLTVV.